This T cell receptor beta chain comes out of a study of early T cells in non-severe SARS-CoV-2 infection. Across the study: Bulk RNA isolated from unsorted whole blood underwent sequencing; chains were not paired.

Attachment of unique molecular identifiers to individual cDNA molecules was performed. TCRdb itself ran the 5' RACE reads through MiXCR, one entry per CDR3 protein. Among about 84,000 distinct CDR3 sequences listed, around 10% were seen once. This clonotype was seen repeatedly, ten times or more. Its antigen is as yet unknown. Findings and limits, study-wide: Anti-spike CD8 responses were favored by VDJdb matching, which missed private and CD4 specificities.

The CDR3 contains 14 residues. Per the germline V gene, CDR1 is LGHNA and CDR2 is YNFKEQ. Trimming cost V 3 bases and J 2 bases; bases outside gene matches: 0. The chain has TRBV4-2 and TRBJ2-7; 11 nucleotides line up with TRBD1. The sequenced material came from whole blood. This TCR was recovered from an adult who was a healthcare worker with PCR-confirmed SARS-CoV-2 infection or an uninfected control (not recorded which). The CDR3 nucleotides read TGTGCCAGCAGCCAGGGACAGGGGGCCTACGAGCAGTACTTC. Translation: CASSQGQGAYEQYF.